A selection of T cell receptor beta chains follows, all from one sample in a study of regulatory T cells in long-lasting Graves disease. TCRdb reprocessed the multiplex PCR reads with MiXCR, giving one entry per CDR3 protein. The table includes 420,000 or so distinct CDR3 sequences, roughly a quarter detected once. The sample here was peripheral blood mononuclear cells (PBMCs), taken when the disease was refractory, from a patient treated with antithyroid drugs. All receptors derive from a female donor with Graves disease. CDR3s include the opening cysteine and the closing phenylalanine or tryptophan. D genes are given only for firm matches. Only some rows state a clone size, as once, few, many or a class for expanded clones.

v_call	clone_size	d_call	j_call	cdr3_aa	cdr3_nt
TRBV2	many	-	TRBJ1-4	CASSDEGVGEKLFF	TGTGCCAGCAGTGACGAAGGGGTTGGTGAAAAACTGTTTTTT
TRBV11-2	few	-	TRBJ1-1	CASSLDAVGTEAFF	TGTGCCAGCAGCTTAGATGCAGTGGGGACTGAAGCTTTCTTT
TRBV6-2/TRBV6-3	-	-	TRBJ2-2	CASRYIQSEAGELFF	TGTGCCAGCAGATATATTCAATCAGAGGCCGGGGAGCTGTTTTTT
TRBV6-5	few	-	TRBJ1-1	CASSYSPPEGTLQAFF	TGTGCCAGCAGTTACTCCCCCCCCGAAGGGACGCTCCAAGCTTTCTTT
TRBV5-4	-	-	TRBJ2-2	CASSSTGTRNTGELFF	TGTGCCAGCAGCTCTACCGGGACAAGGAACACCGGGGAGCTGTTTTTT
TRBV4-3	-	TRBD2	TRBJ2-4	CASSQAPGGNSKNIQYF	TGCGCCAGCAGCCAAGCACCGGGAGGGAACTCTAAAAACATTCAGTACTTC
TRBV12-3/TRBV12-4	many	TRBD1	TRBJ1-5	CASSTGTGSSNQPQHF	TGTGCCAGCAGTACCGGGACAGGGAGTAGCAATCAGCCCCAGCATTTT
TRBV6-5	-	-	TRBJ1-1	CASSYSTAPNTEAFF	TGTGCCAGCAGTTACTCGACAGCCCCGAACACTGAAGCTTTCTTT
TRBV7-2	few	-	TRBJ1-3	CASSLAGGLRNTIYF	TGTGCCAGCAGCTTAGCCGGGGGGTTACGAAACACCATATATTTT
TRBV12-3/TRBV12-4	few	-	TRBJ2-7	CASSLVPSVHEQYF	TGTGCCAGCAGTTTAGTTCCTAGTGTGCACGAGCAGTACTTC
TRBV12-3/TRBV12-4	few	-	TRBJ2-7	CASSFNPDEQYF	TGTGCCAGCAGTTTTAATCCAGACGAGCAGTACTTC
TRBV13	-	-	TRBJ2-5	CASSMYGGGETQYF	TGTGCCAGCAGCATGTACGGAGGGGGGGAGACCCAGTACTTC
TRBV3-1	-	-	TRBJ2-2	CASSQDVADTGELFF	TGTGCCAGCAGCCAAGACGTTGCGGACACCGGGGAGCTGTTTTTT
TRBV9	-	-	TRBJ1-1	CASTYREKNTEAFF	TGTGCCAGCACCTACAGGGAAAAGAACACTGAAGCTTTCTTT
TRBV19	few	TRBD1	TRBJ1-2	CASSRGLSWDRAGGYTF	TGTGCCAGTAGTAGGGGGCTTTCTTGGGACAGGGCTGGCGGCTACACCTTC
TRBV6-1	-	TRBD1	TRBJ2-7	CASRPSGTGTRDYHYEQYF	TGTGCCAGCAGACCCTCCGGGACAGGGACCCGGGACTACCACTACGAGCAGTACTTC
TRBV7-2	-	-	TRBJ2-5	CASSLDKGRKTQYF	TGTGCCAGCAGCTTAGACAAGGGGCGAAAGACCCAGTACTTC
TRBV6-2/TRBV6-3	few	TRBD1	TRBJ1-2	CASKPETGGSYGYTF	TGTGCCAGTAAACCGGAGACAGGGGGCAGTTATGGCTACACCTTC
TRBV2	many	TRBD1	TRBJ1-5	CASSESTGDQPQHF	TGTGCCAGCAGTGAGTCAACAGGGGATCAGCCCCAGCATTTT
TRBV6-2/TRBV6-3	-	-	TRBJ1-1	CASSEELRASF	TGTGCCAGCAGTGAAGAGCTACGAGCTTCCTTT
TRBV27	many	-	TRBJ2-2	CASSTPSGGTGELFF	TGTGCCAGCAGCACCCCCTCAGGAGGCACCGGGGAGCTGTTTTTT
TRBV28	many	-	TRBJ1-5	CASSSVRGVSGQPQHF	TGTGCCAGCAGTTCGGTCAGGGGCGTATCGGGTCAGCCCCAGCATTTT
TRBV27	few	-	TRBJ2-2	CASSMARGAGELFF	TGTGCCAGCAGTATGGCGCGAGGGGCCGGGGAGCTGTTTTTT
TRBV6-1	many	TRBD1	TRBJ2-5	CASSPLRQGPTGKGDQETQYF	TGTGCCAGCAGCCCCCTGCGACAGGGTCCAACTGGGAAAGGGGACCAAGAGACCCAGTACTTC
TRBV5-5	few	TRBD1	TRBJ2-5	CASSSHRDRGETQYF	TGTGCCAGCAGCAGTCACCGGGACAGGGGAGAGACCCAGTACTTC
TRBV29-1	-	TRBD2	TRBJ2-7	CSVVGTSGLYEQYF	TGCAGCGTTGTAGGGACTAGCGGTCTCTACGAGCAGTACTTC
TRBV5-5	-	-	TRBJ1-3	CASSLPGGSENTIYF	TGTGCCAGCAGCTTGCCCGGGGGCTCTGAAAACACCATATATTTT
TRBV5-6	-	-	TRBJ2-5	CASSPLGDQETQYF	TGCGCCAGCAGTCCCCTTGGGGATCAAGAGACCCAGTACTTC
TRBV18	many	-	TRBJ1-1	CASSPLESAEAFF	TGTGCCAGCTCACCGTTAGAGAGCGCTGAAGCTTTCTTT
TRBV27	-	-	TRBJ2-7	CASSLEPQGSVYEQYF	TGTGCCAGCAGTTTAGAACCGCAGGGTTCGGTTTACGAGCAGTACTTC
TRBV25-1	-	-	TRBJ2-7	CASRVAEPYLSYEQYF	TGTGCCAGCAGAGTAGCGGAACCCTATCTCTCCTACGAGCAGTACTTC
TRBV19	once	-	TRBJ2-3	CASSASTRADTQYF	TGTGCCAGTAGTGCTAGCACAAGAGCAGATACGCAGTATTTT
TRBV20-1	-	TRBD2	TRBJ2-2	CSAAGTSGSWTGELFF	TGCAGTGCGGCCGGGACTAGCGGGAGTTGGACCGGGGAGCTGTTTTTT
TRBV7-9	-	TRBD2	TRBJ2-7	CASSWTSGNYEQYF	TGTGCCAGCAGCTGGACTAGCGGGAACTACGAGCAGTACTTC
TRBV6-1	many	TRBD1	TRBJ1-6	CASSKDRAYNSPLHF	TGTGCCAGCAGCAAGGACAGGGCTTATAATTCACCCCTCCACTTT
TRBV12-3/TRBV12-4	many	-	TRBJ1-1	CASSLGGGAEAFF	TGTGCCAGCAGTTTAGGTGGGGGGGCTGAAGCTTTCTTT
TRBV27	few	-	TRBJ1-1	CASKTGTSPFTEVFF	TGTGCCAGCAAGACAGGAACATCTCCCTTCACTGAAGTTTTCTTT
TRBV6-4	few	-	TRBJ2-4	CASSDGLETLWDLDIQYF	TGTGCCAGCAGTGACGGACTCGAAACTTTATGGGACTTGGACATTCAGTACTTC